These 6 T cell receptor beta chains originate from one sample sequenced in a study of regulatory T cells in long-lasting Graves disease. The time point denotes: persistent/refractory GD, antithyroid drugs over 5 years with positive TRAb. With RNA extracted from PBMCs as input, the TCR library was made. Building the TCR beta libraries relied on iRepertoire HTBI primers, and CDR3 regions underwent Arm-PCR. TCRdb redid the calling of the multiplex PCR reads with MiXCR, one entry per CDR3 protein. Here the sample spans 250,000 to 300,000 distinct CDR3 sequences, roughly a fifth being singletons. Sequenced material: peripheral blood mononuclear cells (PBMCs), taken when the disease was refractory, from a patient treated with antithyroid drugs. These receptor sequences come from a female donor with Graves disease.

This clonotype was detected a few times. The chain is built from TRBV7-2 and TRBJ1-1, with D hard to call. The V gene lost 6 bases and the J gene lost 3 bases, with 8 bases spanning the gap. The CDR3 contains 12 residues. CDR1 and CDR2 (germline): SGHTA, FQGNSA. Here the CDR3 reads CASSVGYTEAFF. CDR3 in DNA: TGTGCCAGCAGTGTGGGATACACTGAAGCTTTCTTT.

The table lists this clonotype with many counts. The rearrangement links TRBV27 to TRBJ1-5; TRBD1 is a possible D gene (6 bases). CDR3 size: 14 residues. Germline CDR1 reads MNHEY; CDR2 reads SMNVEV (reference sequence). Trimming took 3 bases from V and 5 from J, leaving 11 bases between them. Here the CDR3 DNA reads TGTGCCAGCAGTTTGGTAGGGGGGGATCAGCCCCAGCATTTT. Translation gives CASSLVGGDQPQHF.

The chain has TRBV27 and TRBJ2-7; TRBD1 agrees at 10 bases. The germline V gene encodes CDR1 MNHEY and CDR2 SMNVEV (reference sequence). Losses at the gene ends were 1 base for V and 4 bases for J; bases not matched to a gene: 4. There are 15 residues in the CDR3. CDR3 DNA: TGTGCCAGCAGTTTATTTCTGGGACAGGGGTACGAGCAGTACTTC. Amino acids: CASSLFLGQGYEQYF.

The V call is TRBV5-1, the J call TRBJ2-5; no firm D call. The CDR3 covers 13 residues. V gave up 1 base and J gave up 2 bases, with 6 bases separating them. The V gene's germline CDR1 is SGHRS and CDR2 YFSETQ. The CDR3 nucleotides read TGCGCCAGCAGCTTGCAGGTTCAAGAGACCCAGTACTTC. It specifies CASSLQVQETQYF.

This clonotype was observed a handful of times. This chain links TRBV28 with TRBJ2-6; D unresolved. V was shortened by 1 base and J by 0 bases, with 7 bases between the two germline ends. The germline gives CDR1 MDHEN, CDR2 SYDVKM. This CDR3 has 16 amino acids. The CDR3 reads CASSLSPYSGANVLTF. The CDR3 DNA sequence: TGTGCCAGCAGTTTATCCCCCTACTCTGGGGCCAACGTCCTGACTTTC.

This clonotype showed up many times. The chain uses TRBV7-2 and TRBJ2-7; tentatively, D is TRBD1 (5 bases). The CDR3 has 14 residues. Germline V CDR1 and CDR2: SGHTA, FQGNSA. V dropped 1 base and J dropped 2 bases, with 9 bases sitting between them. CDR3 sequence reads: CASSLVRDPYEQYF. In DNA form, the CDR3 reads TGTGCCAGCAGCTTAGTCAGGGATCCCTACGAGCAGTACTTC.